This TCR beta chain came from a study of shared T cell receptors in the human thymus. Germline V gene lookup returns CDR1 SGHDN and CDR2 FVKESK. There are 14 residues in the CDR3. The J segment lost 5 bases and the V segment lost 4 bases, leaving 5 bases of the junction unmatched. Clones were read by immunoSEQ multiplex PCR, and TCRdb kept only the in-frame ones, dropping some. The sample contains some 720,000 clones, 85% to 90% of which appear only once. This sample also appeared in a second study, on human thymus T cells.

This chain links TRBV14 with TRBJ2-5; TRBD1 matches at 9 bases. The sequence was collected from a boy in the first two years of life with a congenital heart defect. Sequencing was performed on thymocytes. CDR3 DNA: TGTGCCAGCAGCCCGCGGGACAGGGTGGAGACCCAGTACTTC. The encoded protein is CASSPRDRVETQYF.